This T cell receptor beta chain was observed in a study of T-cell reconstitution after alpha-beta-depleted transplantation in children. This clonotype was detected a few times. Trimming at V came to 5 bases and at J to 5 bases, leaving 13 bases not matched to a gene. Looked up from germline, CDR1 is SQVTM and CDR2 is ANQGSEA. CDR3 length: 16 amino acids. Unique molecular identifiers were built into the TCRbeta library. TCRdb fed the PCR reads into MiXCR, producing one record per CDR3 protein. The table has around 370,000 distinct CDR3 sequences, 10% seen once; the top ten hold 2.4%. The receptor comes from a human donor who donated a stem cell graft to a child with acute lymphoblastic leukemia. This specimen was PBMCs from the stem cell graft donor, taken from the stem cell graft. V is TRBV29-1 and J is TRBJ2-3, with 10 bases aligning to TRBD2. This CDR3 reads CSVRGTSGRALDTQYF. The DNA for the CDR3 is TGCAGCGTTCGCGGTACGAGCGGGAGGGCCTTAGATACGCAGTATTTT.